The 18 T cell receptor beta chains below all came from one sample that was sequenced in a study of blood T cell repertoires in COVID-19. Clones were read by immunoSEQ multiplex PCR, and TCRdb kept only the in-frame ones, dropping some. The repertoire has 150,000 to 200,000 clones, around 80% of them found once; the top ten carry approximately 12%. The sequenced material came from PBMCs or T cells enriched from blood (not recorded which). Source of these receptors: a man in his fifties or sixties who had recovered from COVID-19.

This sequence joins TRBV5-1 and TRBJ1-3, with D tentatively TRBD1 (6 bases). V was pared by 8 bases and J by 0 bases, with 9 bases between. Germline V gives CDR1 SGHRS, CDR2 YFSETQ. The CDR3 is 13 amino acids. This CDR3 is CASRDTSGNTIYF. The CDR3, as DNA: TGCGCCAGTCGGGACACCTCTGGAAACACCATATATTTT.

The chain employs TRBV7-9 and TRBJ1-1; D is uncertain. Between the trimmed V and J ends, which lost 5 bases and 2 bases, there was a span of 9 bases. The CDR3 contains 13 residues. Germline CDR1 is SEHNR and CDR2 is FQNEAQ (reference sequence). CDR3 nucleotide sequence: TGTGCCAGCAGCCCACTTCTTAACACTGAAGCTTTCTTT. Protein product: CASSPLLNTEAFF. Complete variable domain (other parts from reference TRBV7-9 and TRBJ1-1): DTGVSQNPRHKITKRGQNVTFRCDPISEHNRLYWYRQTLGQGPEFLTYFQNEAQLEKSRLLSDRFSAERPKGSFSTLEIQRTEQGDSAMYLCASSPLLNTEAFFGQGTRLTVV.

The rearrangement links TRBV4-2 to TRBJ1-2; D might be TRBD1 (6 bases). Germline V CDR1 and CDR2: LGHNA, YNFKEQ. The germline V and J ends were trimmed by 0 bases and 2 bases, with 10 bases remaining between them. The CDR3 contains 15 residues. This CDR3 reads CASSQDGGGNYGYTF. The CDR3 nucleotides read TGTGCCAGCAGCCAAGATGGGGGCGGAAACTATGGCTACACCTTC.

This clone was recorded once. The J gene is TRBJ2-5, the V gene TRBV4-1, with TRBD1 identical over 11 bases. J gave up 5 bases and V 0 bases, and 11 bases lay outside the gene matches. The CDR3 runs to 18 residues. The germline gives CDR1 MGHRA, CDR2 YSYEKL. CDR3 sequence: CASSQDHAGQGAWETQYF. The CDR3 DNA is TGCGCCAGCAGCCAAGATCATGCTGGACAGGGGGCCTGGGAGACCCAGTACTTC.

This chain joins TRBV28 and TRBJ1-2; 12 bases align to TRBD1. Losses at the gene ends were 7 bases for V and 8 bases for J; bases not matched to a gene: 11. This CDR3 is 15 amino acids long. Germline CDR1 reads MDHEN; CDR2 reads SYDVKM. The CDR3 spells CASIRDRGPLGGYTF. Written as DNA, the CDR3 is TGTGCCAGCATAAGGGACAGGGGGCCCTTGGGAGGCTACACCTTC.

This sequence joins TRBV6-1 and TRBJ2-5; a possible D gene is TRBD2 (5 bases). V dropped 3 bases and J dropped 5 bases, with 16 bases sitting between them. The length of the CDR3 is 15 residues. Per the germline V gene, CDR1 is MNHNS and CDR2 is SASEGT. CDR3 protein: CASSDGLLRRETQYF. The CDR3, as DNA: TGTGCCAGCAGTGATGGACTGTTGAGACGGGAGACCCAGTACTTC.

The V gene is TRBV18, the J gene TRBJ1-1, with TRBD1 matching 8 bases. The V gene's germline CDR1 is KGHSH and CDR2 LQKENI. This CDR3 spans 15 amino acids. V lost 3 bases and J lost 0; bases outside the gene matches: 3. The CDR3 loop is CASSPLQGVNTEAFF. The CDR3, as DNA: TGTGCCAGCTCACCTTTACAGGGGGTGAACACTGAAGCTTTCTTT.

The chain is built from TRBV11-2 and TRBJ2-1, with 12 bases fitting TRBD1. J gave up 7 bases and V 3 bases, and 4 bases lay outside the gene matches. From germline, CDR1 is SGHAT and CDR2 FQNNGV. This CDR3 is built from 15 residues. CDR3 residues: CASSFGTGGYNEQFF. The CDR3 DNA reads TGTGCCAGCAGCTTCGGGACAGGGGGCTATAATGAGCAGTTCTTC.

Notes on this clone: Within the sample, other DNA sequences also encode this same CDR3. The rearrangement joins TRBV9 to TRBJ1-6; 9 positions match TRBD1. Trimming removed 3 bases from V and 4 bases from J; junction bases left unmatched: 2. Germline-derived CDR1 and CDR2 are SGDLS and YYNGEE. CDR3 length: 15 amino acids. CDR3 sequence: CASSGGTGYNSPLHF. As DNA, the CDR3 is TGTGCCAGCAGCGGCGGGACAGGGTATAATTCACCCCTCCACTTT.

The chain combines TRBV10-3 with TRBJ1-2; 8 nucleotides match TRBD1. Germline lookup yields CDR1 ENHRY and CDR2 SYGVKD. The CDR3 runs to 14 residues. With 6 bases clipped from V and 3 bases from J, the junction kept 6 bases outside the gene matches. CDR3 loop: CAISPGQGYYGYTF. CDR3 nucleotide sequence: TGTGCCATCAGCCCAGGACAGGGATACTATGGCTACACCTTC.

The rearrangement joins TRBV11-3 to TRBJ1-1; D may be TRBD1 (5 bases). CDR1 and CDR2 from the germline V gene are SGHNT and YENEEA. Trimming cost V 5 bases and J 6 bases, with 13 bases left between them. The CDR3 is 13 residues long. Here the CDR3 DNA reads TGTGCCAGCAGCCGAGGGGAGGAGGCTGAAGCTTTCTTT. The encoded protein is CASSRGEEAEAFF. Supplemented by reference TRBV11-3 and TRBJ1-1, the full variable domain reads EAGVVQSPRYKIIEKKQPVAFWCNPISGHNTLYWYLQNLGQGPELLIRYENEEAVDDSQLPKDRFSAERLKGVDSTLKIQPAELGDSAVYLCASSRGEEAEAFFGQGTRLTVV.

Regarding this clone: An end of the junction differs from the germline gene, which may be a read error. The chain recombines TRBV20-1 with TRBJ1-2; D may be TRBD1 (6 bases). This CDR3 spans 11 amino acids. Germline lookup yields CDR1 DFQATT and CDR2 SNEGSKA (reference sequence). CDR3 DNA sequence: TGCAGTGCTAGATCTCCAGGGGTTTCACCCTTC. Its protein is CSARSPGVSPF.

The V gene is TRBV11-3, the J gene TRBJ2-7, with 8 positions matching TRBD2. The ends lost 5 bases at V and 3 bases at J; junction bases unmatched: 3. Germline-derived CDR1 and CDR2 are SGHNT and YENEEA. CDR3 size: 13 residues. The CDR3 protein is CASSPGLGYEQYF. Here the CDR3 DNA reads TGTGCCAGCAGCCCGGGACTAGGCTACGAGCAGTACTTC.

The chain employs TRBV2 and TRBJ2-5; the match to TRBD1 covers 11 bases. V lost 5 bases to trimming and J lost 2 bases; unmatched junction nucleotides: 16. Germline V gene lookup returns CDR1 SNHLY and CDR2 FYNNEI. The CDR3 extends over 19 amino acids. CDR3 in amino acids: CASSIRGGTGGGWQETQYF. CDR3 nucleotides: TGTGCCAGCAGTATCCGTGGCGGGACAGGGGGTGGTTGGCAAGAGACCCAGTACTTC.

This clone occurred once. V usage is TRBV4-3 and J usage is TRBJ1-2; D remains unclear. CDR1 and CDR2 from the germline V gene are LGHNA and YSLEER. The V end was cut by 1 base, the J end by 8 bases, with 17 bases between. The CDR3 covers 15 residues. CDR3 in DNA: TGCGCCAGCAGCCAAGTCAGCCCCGACTCGGCGGGCTACACCTTC. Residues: CASSQVSPDSAGYTF.

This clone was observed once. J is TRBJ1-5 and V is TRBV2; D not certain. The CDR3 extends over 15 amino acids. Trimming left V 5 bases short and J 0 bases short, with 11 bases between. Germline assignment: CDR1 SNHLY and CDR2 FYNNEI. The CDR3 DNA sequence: TGTGCCAGCAGTAACAGAGAGTATAGCAATCAGCCCCAGCATTTT. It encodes CASSNREYSNQPQHF.

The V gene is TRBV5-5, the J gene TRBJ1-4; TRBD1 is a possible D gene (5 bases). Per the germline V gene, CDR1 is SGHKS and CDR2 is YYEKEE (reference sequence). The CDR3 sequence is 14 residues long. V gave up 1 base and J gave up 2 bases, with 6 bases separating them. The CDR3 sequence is CASSLRGTNEKLFF. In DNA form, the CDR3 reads TGTGCCAGCAGCTTGCGGGGGACTAATGAAAAACTGTTTTTT.

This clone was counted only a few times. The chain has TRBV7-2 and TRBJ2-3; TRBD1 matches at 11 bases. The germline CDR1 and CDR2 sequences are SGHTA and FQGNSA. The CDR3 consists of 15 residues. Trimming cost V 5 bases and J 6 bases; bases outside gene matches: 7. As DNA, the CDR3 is TGTGCCAGCAGCCTTGGACAGGGGGCTTTCGATACGCAGTATTTT. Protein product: CASSLGQGAFDTQYF.